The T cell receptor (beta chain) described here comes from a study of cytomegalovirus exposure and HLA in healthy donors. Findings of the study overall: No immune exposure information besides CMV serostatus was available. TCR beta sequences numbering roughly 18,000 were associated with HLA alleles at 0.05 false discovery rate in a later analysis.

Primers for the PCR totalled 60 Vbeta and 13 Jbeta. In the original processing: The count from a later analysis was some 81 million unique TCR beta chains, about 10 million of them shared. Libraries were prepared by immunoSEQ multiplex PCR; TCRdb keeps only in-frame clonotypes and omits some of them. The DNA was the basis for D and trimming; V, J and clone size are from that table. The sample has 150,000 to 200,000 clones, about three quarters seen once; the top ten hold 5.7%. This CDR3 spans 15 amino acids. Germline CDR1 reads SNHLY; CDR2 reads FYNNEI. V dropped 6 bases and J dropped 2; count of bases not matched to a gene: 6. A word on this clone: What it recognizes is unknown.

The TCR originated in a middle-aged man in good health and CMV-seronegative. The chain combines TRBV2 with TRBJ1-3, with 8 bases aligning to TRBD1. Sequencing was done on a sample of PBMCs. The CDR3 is CASSVGQGAGNTIYF. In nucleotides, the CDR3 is TGTGCCAGCAGCGTTGGACAGGGTGCTGGAAACACCATATATTTT.